This T cell receptor (beta chain) was captured by sequencing in a study of cytomegalovirus exposure and HLA in healthy donors. As to this clone: Its antigen remains unknown.

The germline V gene encodes CDR1 SGHRS and CDR2 YFSETQ. V lost 4 bases to trimming and J lost 10 bases; unmatched junction nucleotides: 10. The CDR3 is 15 residues long. The PCR was carried out with 60 Vbeta primers and 13 Jbeta primers. The repertoire was sequenced with immunoSEQ multiplex PCR; TCRdb's copy has only in-frame clones and lacks some. The repertoire holds about 140,000 clones, with almost 80% as singletons. Findings of the study overall: Productive status was seen about 87% or about 30% of the time for most TCR beta V segments in an earlier analysis. An ancestry cluster, one associated with Asian ancestry, reportedly showed fewer N-insertions than the approximately 650-donor mean in a later analysis. HLA allele associations emerged for about 16,000 TCR beta sequences in a later analysis, at 0.05 false discovery rate.

The receptor comes from a woman in her thirties in good health and CMV-seronegative. The V call is TRBV5-1, the J call TRBJ1-4; TRBD1 aligns across 10 bases. Source material: PBMCs. In DNA, the CDR3 is TGCGCCAGCAGCACCACCGGGACAGGGGCAGGAAAACTGTTTTTT. Translating gives CASSTTGTGAGKLFF.